A selection of T cell receptor beta chains follows, all from one sample in a study of blood T cell repertoires in COVID-19. This table comes from immunoSEQ multiplex PCR, and its TCRdb copy is limited to in-frame clones, with some not included. In the table there are tens of thousands of clones, roughly four fifths of which are singletons. The source material was peripheral blood. Source of these receptors: a woman in her sixties or seventies with acute or convalescent COVID-19. CDR3s include the opening cysteine and the closing phenylalanine or tryptophan. The D gene is left open where the match is weak. Rows may omit the clone size; those that give it use once, few, many or a size class.

J: TRBJ1-5; D: TRBD1; V: TRBV30; size: -; DNA: TGTGCCTGGATGCCACAGGGGAGAGGCAATCAGCCCCAGCATTTT; CDR3: CAWMPQGRGNQPQHF
J: TRBJ1-1; D: TRBD1; V: TRBV4-1; size: -; DNA: TGCGCCAGCAGTTTCCGGGACAGATATATCGCGAACACTGAAGCTTTCTTT; CDR3: CASSFRDRYIANTEAFF
J: TRBJ1-6; D: -; V: TRBV4-3; size: -; DNA: TGCGCCAGCAGCCAAGGCCAGGGCGGGAGTTCACCCCTCCACTTT; CDR3: CASSQGQGGSSPLHF
J: TRBJ2-5; D: TRBD1; V: TRBV7-6; size: -; DNA: TGTGCCAGCAGCTTATGGTCGACAGGGCGCGTGGAGACCCAGTACTTC; CDR3: CASSLWSTGRVETQYF
J: TRBJ1-1; D: -; V: TRBV14; size: -; DNA: TGTGCCAGCAGCCAAGTCTACCCTCGGGACACTGAAGCTTTCTTT; CDR3: CASSQVYPRDTEAFF
J: TRBJ2-1; D: TRBD1; V: TRBV7-9; size: few; DNA: TGTGCCAGCAGCTTAGCGGGGACAGGTGAGCAGTTCTTC; CDR3: CASSLAGTGEQFF
J: TRBJ2-2; D: TRBD1; V: TRBV11-3; size: -; DNA: TGTGCCAGCAGCCCCAGGACAGGGGACACCGGGGAGCTGTTTTTT; CDR3: CASSPRTGDTGELFF
J: TRBJ2-7; D: TRBD2; V: TRBV3-1/TRBV3-2; size: few; DNA: TGTGCCAGCAGCAGGGAGCGGGGGGCCTACGAGCAGTACTTC; CDR3: CASSRERGAYEQYF
J: TRBJ1-2; D: -; V: TRBV2; size: -; DNA: TGTGCCAGCAGTGAAACCAGCTATGGCTACACCTTC; CDR3: CASSETSYGYTF
J: TRBJ1-6; D: -; V: TRBV3-1/TRBV3-2; size: -; DNA: TGTGCCAGCAGCCAAAGTGGCCAGATTAATTCACCCCTCCACTTT; CDR3: CASSQSGQINSPLHF
J: TRBJ1-3; D: -; V: TRBV9; size: -; DNA: TGTGCCAGCAGCGCCTACGGGGTAGACGGAAACACCATATATTTT; CDR3: CASSAYGVDGNTIYF
J: TRBJ2-1; D: TRBD1; V: TRBV5-1; size: -; DNA: TGCGCCAGCAGCTTAGGACAGGGGGCCCTATCCAATGAGCAGTTCTTC; CDR3: CASSLGQGALSNEQFF
J: TRBJ1-3; D: TRBD1; V: TRBV5-1; size: -; DNA: TGCGCCAGCAGCTTGACAGGGGCCCTCTCTGGAAACACCATATATTTT; CDR3: CASSLTGALSGNTIYF
J: TRBJ1-1; D: TRBD1; V: TRBV7-8; size: -; DNA: TGTGCCAGCAGCTTTCCCGGACAGGGGAGGGGGAACACTGAAGCTTTCTTT; CDR3: CASSFPGQGRGNTEAFF
J: TRBJ2-5; D: -; V: TRBV5-1; size: -; DNA: TGCGCCAGCACGCGGGAGACCCAGTACTTC; CDR3: CASTRETQYF
J: TRBJ2-2; D: TRBD2; V: TRBV3-1/TRBV3-2; size: once; DNA: TGTGCCAGCGGGGGGGTGGCGAACACCGGGGAGCTGTTTTTT; CDR3: CASGGVANTGELFF
J: TRBJ2-1; D: -; V: TRBV27; size: few; DNA: TGTGCCAGCAGCTTTTTTGGGGGCCGGTCCTACAATGAGCAGTTCTTC; CDR3: CASSFFGGRSYNEQFF
J: TRBJ1-2; D: -; V: TRBV3-1/TRBV3-2; size: -; DNA: TGTGCCAGCAGCCAGGGGGACACAGCCGGTACTTATGGCTACACCTTC; CDR3: CASSQGDTAGTYGYTF
J: TRBJ1-1; D: -; V: TRBV30; size: -; DNA: TGTGCCTGGAGCTGGAACACTGAAGCTTTCTTT; CDR3: CAWSWNTEAFF
J: TRBJ2-7; D: TRBD1; V: TRBV6-2/TRBV6-3; size: -; DNA: TGTGCCAGCAGTCTAAGCACCGGGACAGGGACCTACGAGCAGTACTTC; CDR3: CASSLSTGTGTYEQYF
J: TRBJ2-7; D: TRBD2; V: TRBV11-2; size: -; DNA: TGTGCCAGCAGCTTAGCCCCGGCGGGAGGCAGCGAGCAGTACTTC; CDR3: CASSLAPAGGSEQYF
J: TRBJ1-1; D: TRBD1; V: TRBV29-1; size: -; DNA: TGCAGCGTCGACAGGGTTGAGTACACTGAAGCTTTCTTT; CDR3: CSVDRVEYTEAFF
J: TRBJ1-5; D: TRBD1; V: TRBV28; size: -; DNA: TGTGCCAGCAGTCGGGGGACAGGAGGATTTAGTCAGCCCCAGCATTTT; CDR3: CASSRGTGGFSQPQHF
J: TRBJ1-4; D: TRBD1; V: TRBV6-2/TRBV6-3; size: -; DNA: TGTGCCAGCAGTTATATTAGGGACAGCAACCTAGAGAATGAAAAACTGTTTTTT; CDR3: CASSYIRDSNLENEKLFF
J: TRBJ1-6; D: -; V: TRBV28; size: -; DNA: TGTGCCAGCAGTGTCGGTAATTCACCCCTCCACTTT; CDR3: CASSVGNSPLHF
J: TRBJ1-1; D: -; V: TRBV6-4; size: -; DNA: TGTGCCAGCAGTGACTTATTTCCCCCGCGGTTGGACACTGAAGCTTTCTTT; CDR3: CASSDLFPPRLDTEAFF
J: TRBJ1-1; D: -; V: TRBV14; size: -; DNA: TGTGCCAGCAGCCAAGACCCCCTCGAGGGCACTGAAGCTTTCTTT; CDR3: CASSQDPLEGTEAFF
J: TRBJ2-7; D: -; V: TRBV5-1; size: once; DNA: TGCGCCAGCAGCTTGATGTCAGGGCCCGGATCCTACGAGCAGTACTTC; CDR3: CASSLMSGPGSYEQYF
J: TRBJ2-2; D: TRBD1; V: TRBV9; size: -; DNA: TGTGCCAGCAGCGTTGGGTCCGGGACAGGGGTCACCGGGGAGCTGTTTTTT; CDR3: CASSVGSGTGVTGELFF
J: TRBJ2-2; D: -; V: TRBV2; size: -; DNA: TGTGCCACCCGGGTCGATAACACCGGGGAGCTGTTTTTT; CDR3: CATRVDNTGELFF
J: TRBJ1-6; D: -; V: TRBV18; size: -; DNA: TGTGCCAGCTCACAAAGTACAGGGATAGATAATTCACCCCTCCACTTT; CDR3: CASSQSTGIDNSPLHF
J: TRBJ1-5; D: -; V: TRBV30; size: -; DNA: TGTGCCTGGAGTGTAGGGGCAGATCAGCCCCAGCATTTT; CDR3: CAWSVGADQPQHF
J: TRBJ1-3; D: -; V: TRBV3-1/TRBV3-2; size: few; DNA: TGTGCCAGCAGCCAAAGCGGCCTTTCTGGAAACACCATATATTTT; CDR3: CASSQSGLSGNTIYF
J: TRBJ1-5; D: -; V: TRBV7-2; size: -; DNA: TGTGCCAGCAGCCTCATCGGGATTAGCAATCAGCCCCAGCATTTT; CDR3: CASSLIGISNQPQHF
J: TRBJ1-2; D: TRBD1; V: TRBV18; size: -; DNA: TGTGCCAGCTCACCACCCCAACAGGGGTCTCTGTTCCCCTATGGCTACACCTTC; CDR3: CASSPPQQGSLFPYGYTF